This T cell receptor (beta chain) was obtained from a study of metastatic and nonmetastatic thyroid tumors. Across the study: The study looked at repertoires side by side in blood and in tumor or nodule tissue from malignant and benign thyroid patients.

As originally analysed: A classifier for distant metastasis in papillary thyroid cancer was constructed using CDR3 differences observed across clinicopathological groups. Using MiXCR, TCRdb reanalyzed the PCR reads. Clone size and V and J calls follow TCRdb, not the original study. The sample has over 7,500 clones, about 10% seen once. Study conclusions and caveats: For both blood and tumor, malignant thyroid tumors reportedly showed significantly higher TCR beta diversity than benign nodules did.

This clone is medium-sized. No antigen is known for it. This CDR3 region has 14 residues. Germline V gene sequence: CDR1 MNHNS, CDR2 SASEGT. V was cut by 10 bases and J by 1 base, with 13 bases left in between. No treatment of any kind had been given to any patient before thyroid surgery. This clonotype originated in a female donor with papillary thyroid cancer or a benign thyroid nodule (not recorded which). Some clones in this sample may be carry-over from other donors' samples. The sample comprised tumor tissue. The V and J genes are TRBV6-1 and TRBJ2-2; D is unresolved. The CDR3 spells CATLWQRNTGELFF. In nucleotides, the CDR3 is TGTGCCACGCTTTGGCAGAGGAACACCGGGGAGCTGTTTTTT.